The rows below give T cell receptor beta chains drawn from one sample of a study of blood T cells in healthy people across ages. TCRdb independently ran MiXCR on the 5' RACE reads; one entry per CDR3 protein. The table lists about 1.8 million distinct CDR3 sequences, around half of them singletons. The sample comprised blood. Every receptor here comes from a woman between 35 and 50 years old in good health. Each CDR3 is given with its conserved first and last residue. A D gene is named only where the DNA matches it firmly. Size values are once, few and many counts, or a class for expanded clones, and some rows have none.

size	D	V	J	CDR3	DNA
NA	NA	TRBV20-1	TRBJ1-2	CSARVQGIDYGYTF	TGCAGTGCTAGAGTACAGGGTATTGACTATGGCTACACCTTC
few	NA	TRBV20-1	TRBJ2-5	CSALGQRQETQYF	TGCAGTGCCCTTGGACAGAGACAAGAGACCCAGTACTTC
few	TRBD2	TRBV7-2	TRBJ2-5	CASSLAGTSERQTQYF	TGTGCCAGCAGCCTCGCCGGGACTAGCGAGCGGCAGACCCAGTACTTC
NA	TRBD1	TRBV4-3	TRBJ1-1	CASSHGTENTEAFF	TGCGCCAGCAGCCATGGGACAGAAAACACTGAAGCTTTCTTT
NA	NA	TRBV5-1	TRBJ2-3	CASSLEGGLTDTQYF	TGCGCCAGCAGCTTGGAGGGGGGTCTCACAGATACGCAGTATTTT
NA	TRBD1	TRBV20-1	TRBJ2-7	CSASIVRDRGYNEQYF	TGCAGTGCTAGTATAGTCCGGGACAGGGGCTACAATGAGCAGTACTTC
NA	TRBD1	TRBV19	TRBJ1-5	CASSNQGQGNQPQHF	TGTGCCAGTAGTAATCAAGGACAGGGGAATCAGCCCCAGCATTTT
NA	NA	TRBV7-9	TRBJ1-2	CASQLANNYGYTF	TGTGCCAGCCAGTTGGCGAACAACTATGGCTACACCTTC
few	NA	TRBV4-3	TRBJ2-4	CASSQEAVAKNIQYF	TGCGCCAGCAGCCAAGAAGCGGTGGCCAAAAACATTCAGTACTTC
few	NA	TRBV13	TRBJ2-5	CASSPQGFQTQYF	TGTGCCAGCAGCCCGCAGGGTTTCCAGACCCAGTACTTC
few	TRBD1	TRBV4-1	TRBJ2-1	CASRSPGQSSYNEQFF	TGCGCCAGCAGGAGCCCGGGACAGAGCTCCTACAATGAGCAGTTCTTC
NA	NA	TRBV7-2	TRBJ1-4	CASRISSTNEKLFF	TGTGCCAGCAGAATATCCTCAACTAATGAAAAACTGTTTTTT
NA	NA	TRBV6-1	TRBJ1-2	CATDRSGYTF	TGTGCCACCGACAGGTCTGGCTACACCTTC
NA	NA	TRBV28	TRBJ1-5	CASKPGDYSNQPQHF	TGTGCCAGCAAGCCAGGGGATTATAGCAATCAGCCCCAGCATTTT
NA	TRBD1	TRBV20-1	TRBJ2-3	CSARLTPGQPRSTDTQYF	TGCAGTGCTAGACTCACCCCGGGACAGCCAAGGAGCACAGATACGCAGTATTTT
NA	NA	TRBV5-1	TRBJ2-2	CASSLLVAGELFF	TGCGCCAGCAGCTTGTTAGTGGCCGGGGAGCTGTTTTTT
few	NA	TRBV28	TRBJ1-2	CASSSEVGVEYGYTF	TGTGCCAGCAGTTCCGAGGTGGGGGTAGAGTATGGCTACACCTTC
NA	NA	TRBV7-2	TRBJ2-7	CASSYDEYLGEQYF	TGTGCCAGCAGCTATGATGAGTATCTGGGCGAGCAGTACTTC
NA	NA	TRBV4-3	TRBJ2-1	CASSQGRASYNEQFF	TGCGCCAGCAGCCAAGGACGAGCGTCCTACAATGAGCAGTTCTTC
NA	NA	TRBV7-2	TRBJ1-2	CASSSISLAPPGYTF	TGTGCCAGCAGCTCCATTAGCCTCGCCCCTCCGGGCTACACCTTC
NA	TRBD1	TRBV7-2	TRBJ1-5	CASSYGQGAYQPQHF	TGTGCCAGCAGCTATGGACAGGGGGCGTATCAGCCCCAGCATTTT
NA	NA	TRBV7-9	TRBJ2-7	CASSWGATGTYEQYF	TGTGCCAGCAGCTGGGGGGCAACGGGGACCTACGAGCAGTACTTC
few	NA	TRBV5-1	TRBJ2-4	CASSLGRSLAKNIQYF	TGCGCCAGCAGCTTGGGAAGGTCGCTAGCCAAAAACATTCAGTACTTC
few	TRBD1	TRBV20-1	TRBJ2-3	CSARGQGAYPSTDTQYF	TGCAGTGCTAGAGGGCAGGGGGCCTATCCTAGCACAGATACGCAGTATTTT
NA	NA	TRBV5-1	TRBJ1-2	CASSLRGVESYTF	TGCGCCAGCAGCTTGAGGGGTGTTGAGAGCTACACCTTC
NA	TRBD1	TRBV7-2	TRBJ2-4	CASSFRTGVLDIQYF	TGTGCCAGCAGCTTCAGGACAGGGGTTTTGGACATTCAGTACTTC
few	TRBD2	TRBV12-5	TRBJ2-3	CASGLSSGGTDTQYF	TGTGCTAGTGGTTTGTCTAGCGGGGGCACAGATACGCAGTATTTT
NA	TRBD1	TRBV27	TRBJ2-7	CASSLSKDRLNEQYF	TGTGCTAGCAGTTTAAGTAAGGACAGGCTCAACGAGCAGTACTTC
NA	NA	TRBV6-2/TRBV6-3	TRBJ2-1	CASNSGFEGQFF	TGTGCCAGCAATTCTGGGTTCGAAGGGCAGTTCTTC
NA	NA	TRBV29-1	TRBJ1-1	CSDGGGPREAFF	TGCAGCGATGGGGGTGGACCCCGTGAAGCTTTCTTT
NA	NA	TRBV12-3/TRBV12-4	TRBJ2-5	CASSFSYETQYF	TGTGCCAGCAGTTTTTCTTACGAGACCCAGTACTTC
few	NA	TRBV2	TRBJ1-5	CASSVRQGNNQPQHF	TGTGCCAGCAGTGTCCGGCAGGGTAACAATCAGCCCCAGCATTTT
NA	NA	TRBV11-1	TRBJ1-2	CASSLSQGLYGYTF	TGTGCCAGCAGCTTATCACAGGGACTTTATGGCTACACCTTC
NA	TRBD1	TRBV12-3/TRBV12-4	TRBJ2-7	CASSGQDTYEQYF	TGTGCCAGCAGCGGACAGGATACCTACGAGCAGTACTTC
few	NA	TRBV18	TRBJ2-7	CASSPSGRPYEQYF	TGTGCCAGCTCACCATCAGGGCGTCCCTACGAGCAGTACTTC
NA	NA	TRBV20-1	TRBJ2-1	CSARRQPGNEQFF	TGCAGTGCTAGACGACAGCCAGGCAATGAGCAGTTCTTC
NA	TRBD2	TRBV7-9	TRBJ2-5	CASSLASRLAETQYF	TGTGCCAGCAGCTTAGCGTCACGACTAGCAGAGACCCAGTACTTC
many	TRBD1	TRBV7-2	TRBJ2-5	CASTQGARQTQYF	TGTGCCAGCACCCAGGGGGCAAGACAGACCCAGTACTTC
few	TRBD1	TRBV12-3/TRBV12-4	TRBJ2-5	CASSLGTGGARWTQYF	TGTGCCAGCAGTTTAGGTACAGGGGGTGCCCGGTGGACCCAGTACTTC
NA	NA	TRBV27	TRBJ1-1	CASSPMGREAFF	TGTGCCAGCAGCCCGATGGGACGGGAAGCTTTCTTT
few	TRBD1	TRBV3-1	TRBJ2-6	CASSQDLVTGSSGANVLTF	TGTGCCAGCAGCCAAGATTTAGTGACAGGGAGCTCTGGGGCCAACGTCCTGACTTTC
few	TRBD2	TRBV28	TRBJ2-1	CASDGGGARNEQFF	TGTGCCAGCGACGGCGGGGGGGCAAGGAATGAGCAGTTCTTC
NA	TRBD1	TRBV19	TRBJ2-4	CASSLRGQGRGKDIQYF	TGTGCCAGTAGCCTCCGAGGACAGGGGAGAGGAAAAGACATTCAGTACTTC
few	NA	TRBV29-1	TRBJ1-5	CSAIDGFGNQPQHF	TGCAGCGCAATTGACGGCTTTGGCAATCAGCCCCAGCATTTT
NA	NA	TRBV25-1	TRBJ2-5	CASSAPGYQETQYF	TGTGCCAGCAGTGCCCCAGGGTACCAAGAGACCCAGTACTTC
NA	NA	TRBV6-5	TRBJ2-3	CASSTSRTDTQYF	TGTGCCAGCAGCACGTCCCGCACAGATACGCAGTATTTT
NA	TRBD2	TRBV20-1	TRBJ2-5	CSAGDARSGGWQTQYF	TGCAGTGCTGGAGATGCGAGGAGCGGGGGTTGGCAGACCCAGTACTTC
NA	NA	TRBV20-1	TRBJ1-1	CSARDQRTLNTEAFF	TGCAGTGCTAGAGATCAGAGGACCCTGAACACTGAAGCTTTCTTT
NA	TRBD1	TRBV11-2	TRBJ2-5	CASSFSLTGAETQYF	TGTGCCAGCAGCTTCAGCCTGACAGGGGCGGAGACCCAGTACTTC
few	NA	TRBV7-2	TRBJ2-5	CASSFSPVQETQYF	TGTGCCAGCAGCTTTAGTCCAGTCCAAGAGACCCAGTACTTC
NA	NA	TRBV20-1	TRBJ2-7	CSATLNEQYF	TGCAGTGCTACCTTGAACGAGCAGTACTTC
few	NA	TRBV3-1	TRBJ2-1	CASSQGPNGGTQFF	TGTGCCAGCAGCCAAGGACCAAACGGTGGTACGCAGTTCTTC
NA	NA	TRBV6-2/TRBV6-3	TRBJ1-2	CASSTGISNYGYTF	TGTGCCAGCAGTACCGGGATTTCTAACTATGGCTACACCTTC
few	TRBD1	TRBV12-3/TRBV12-4	TRBJ2-3	CASEEGATDTQYF	TGTGCCAGTGAAGAGGGGGCGACAGATACGCAGTATTTT
NA	TRBD1	TRBV3-1	TRBJ1-6	CASSQSRDSGFSPLHF	TGTGCCAGCAGCCAATCTAGGGACAGCGGTTTTTCACCCCTCCACTTT
NA	NA	TRBV2	TRBJ2-3	CASSASRATDTQYF	TGTGCCAGCAGTGCGAGCAGGGCCACAGATACGCAGTATTTT
NA	NA	TRBV27	TRBJ1-6	CASSAERAGVNSPLHF	TGTGCCAGCAGCGCCGAGCGGGCAGGGGTTAATTCACCCCTCCACTTT